This TCR beta chain appears in the sequencing data of a study of response to subunit inactivated influenza vaccine. The study, taken as a whole, reports: Each seasonal flu vaccination may recruit only limited new T cells, authors suggested.

CDR1 is SGHTA, CDR2 FQGNSA, per germline. This CDR3 is built from 18 residues. V was clipped by 3 bases and J by 0 bases, with 17 bases between them. This clonotype was counted many times. Its antigen is as yet unknown. Each CDR3 protein gets one entry after TCRdb re-called the RT-PCR reads with MiXCR. The sample has just under 250,000 distinct CDR3 sequences; 12% are singletons. The chain joins TRBV7-2 to TRBJ2-2, with a weak D call TRBD1 (6 bases). Here the sequenced sample was non-naive T cells sorted from PBMCs, taken about 14 days before vaccination. The TCR originated in a man aged 45-60 years who received an inactivated influenza vaccine. The CDR3 sequence is CASSLGPVGTPNTGELFF. In DNA form, the CDR3 reads TGTGCCAGCAGCTTGGGCCCTGTGGGGACACCGAACACCGGGGAGCTGTTTTTT.